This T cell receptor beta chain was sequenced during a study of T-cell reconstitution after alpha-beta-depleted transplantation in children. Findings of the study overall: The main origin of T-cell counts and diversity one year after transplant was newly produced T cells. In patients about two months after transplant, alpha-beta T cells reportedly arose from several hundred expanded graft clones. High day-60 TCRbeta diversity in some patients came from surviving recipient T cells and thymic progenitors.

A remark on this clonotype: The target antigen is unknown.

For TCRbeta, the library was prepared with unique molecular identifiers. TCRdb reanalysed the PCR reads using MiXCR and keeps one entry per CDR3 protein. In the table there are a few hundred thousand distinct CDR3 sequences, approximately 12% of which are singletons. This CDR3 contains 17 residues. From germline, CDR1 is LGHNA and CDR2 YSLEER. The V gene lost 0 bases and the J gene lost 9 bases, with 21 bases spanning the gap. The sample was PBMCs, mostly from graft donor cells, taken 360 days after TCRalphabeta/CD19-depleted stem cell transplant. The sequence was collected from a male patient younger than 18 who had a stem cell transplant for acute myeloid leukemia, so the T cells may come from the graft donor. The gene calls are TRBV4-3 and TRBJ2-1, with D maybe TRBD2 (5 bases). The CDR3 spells CASSQDREGLVDTEQFF. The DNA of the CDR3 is TGCGCCAGCAGCCAAGATCGAGAGGGCCTTGTTGACACTGAGCAGTTCTTC.